This entry describes one TCR beta chain. The antigen is unknown. This specimen belongs to a study of regulatory T cells in long-lasting Graves disease. Study-wide points: Favored usage of TRBV28, TRBJ1-2 and TRBJ2-5 was recorded in persistent disease.

V lost 8 bases and J 0 bases, leaving 13 bases between the germline ends. This CDR3 comprises 13 residues. CDR1 DFQATT and CDR2 SNEGSKA come from the germline V gene (reference sequence). HTBI primers from iRepertoire and Arm-PCR of CDR3 regions yielded the TCR beta libraries. One entry per CDR3 protein results from TCRdb running MiXCR on the multiplex PCR reads. The sample includes 600,000 to 800,000 distinct CDR3 sequences, about 30% of them seen just once. Time point described: persistent/refractory GD, antithyroid drugs over 5 years with positive TRAb. RNA isolated from PBMCs was used to make the TCR library. EDTA tubes collected nine milliliters of peripheral blood.

The gene calls are TRBV20-1 and TRBJ1-2; D is ambiguous. Source: peripheral blood mononuclear cells (PBMCs), taken when the disease was refractory, from a patient treated with antithyroid drugs. The source is a female donor with Graves disease. CDR3 DNA sequence: TGCAGTACCACCCCCGGACCTAACTATGGCTACACCTTC. It translates to CSTTPGPNYGYTF.